The next 28 T cell receptor beta chains were all read from a single sample in a study of CD8 T cells in ankylosing spondylitis. TCRdb processed the 5' RACE reads anew with MiXCR; each CDR3 protein has one entry. The sample shows some 240,000 distinct CDR3 sequences, over 15% of them seen only once. The sequenced sample was blood, either unsorted or a sorted T cell fraction (not recorded which). These receptors all stem from a male donor with ankylosing spondylitis or in good health (not recorded which).

This clonotype was seen a handful of times. This rearrangement joins TRBV2 to TRBJ2-3; possibly TRBD1 or TRBD2 for D (5 bases each). Germline values: CDR1 SNHLY, CDR2 FYNNEI. This CDR3 contains 16 residues. Trimming shortened V by 3 bases and J by 4 bases, and 17 bases separated the two germline ends. The CDR3 loop is CASSDIGRGPADTQYF. In nucleotides, the CDR3 is TGTGCCAGCAGTGATATCGGCCGGGGCCCGGCAGATACGCAGTATTTT.

This clonotype was seen more than once but under ten times. The rearrangement joins TRBV7-9 to TRBJ2-1; D is ambiguous. Germline V CDR1 and CDR2: SEHNR, FQNEAQ (reference sequence). Trimming shortened V by 7 bases and J by 2 bases, and 9 bases separated the two germline ends. The CDR3 totals 13 residues. Written as DNA, the CDR3 is TGTGCCAGCACCCAGACACCCTACAATGAGCAGTTCTTC. Amino acid sequence: CASTQTPYNEQFF.

The J gene is TRBJ2-1, the V gene TRBV7-9; D not resolved. CDR1 SEHNR and CDR2 FQNEAQ come from the germline V gene (reference sequence). Trimming took 5 bases from V and 8 from J, leaving 10 bases between them. CDR3 length equals 12 residues. Written as DNA, the CDR3 is TGTGCCAGCAGCGATGGATATGATGAGCAGTTCTTC. This translates into CASSDGYDEQFF.

V and J are TRBV4-1 and TRBJ2-1; tentatively, D is TRBD1 or TRBD2 (5 bases each). Between the trimmed V and J ends, which lost 1 base and 1 base, there was a span of 14 bases. The CDR3 extends over 17 amino acids. Germline V gives CDR1 MGHRA, CDR2 YSYEKL. The CDR3 reads CASSQADSRGSYNEQFF. The CDR3 nucleotides read TGCGCCAGCAGCCAAGCTGACAGTCGGGGTTCCTACAATGAGCAGTTCTTC.

This clonotype has ten or more counts. The rearrangement links TRBV20-1 to TRBJ1-1; no definite D call. The CDR3 runs 13 residues. CDR1 and CDR2 (germline): DFQATT, SNEGSKA (reference sequence). Trimming stripped 0 bases from V and 3 bases from J, with 8 bases between. Here the CDR3 reads CSARDLMYTEAFF. Here the CDR3 DNA reads TGCAGTGCTAGAGATCTAATGTACACTGAAGCTTTCTTT.

This clonotype was seen a few times. This chain connects TRBV11-2 to TRBJ2-7; 7 nucleotides align to TRBD2. The CDR3 runs to 14 residues. Trimming at V came to 5 bases and at J to 3 bases, leaving 7 bases not matched to a gene. Germline V gene sequence: CDR1 SGHAT, CDR2 FQNNGV. The CDR3 reads CASSVLAEGYEQYF. CDR3 DNA: TGTGCCAGCAGCGTGCTAGCGGAGGGCTACGAGCAGTACTTC. The full variable domain, in which reference TRBV11-2 and TRBJ2-7 provide the parts outside the CDR3, is EAGVAQSPRYKIIEKRQSVAFWCNPISGHATLYWYQQILGQGPKLLIQFQNNGVVDDSQLPKDRFSAERLKGVDSTLKIQPAKLEDSAVYLCASSVLAEGYEQYFGPGTRLTVT.

A few counts support this clonotype. J is TRBJ1-1 and V is TRBV4-1, with D possibly matching TRBD1 (5 bases). V was cut by 3 bases and J by 0 bases, with 8 bases left in between. CDR3 length: 14 amino acids. CDR1 and CDR2 from the germline V gene are MGHRA and YSYEKL. In DNA, the CDR3 is TGCGCCAGCAGCCAGGGACCGCTGAACACTGAAGCTTTCTTT. Translated, it gives CASSQGPLNTEAFF.

This clonotype was seen a few times. The chain carries TRBV6-1 and TRBJ2-5, with a tentative D call TRBD2 (6 bases). Germline V CDR1 and CDR2: MNHNS, SASEGT. V was shortened by 6 bases and J by 1 base, with 18 bases between the two germline ends. CDR3 length equals 16 residues. CDR3 protein: CASRTRPGGAQETQYF. CDR3 nucleotides: TGTGCCAGCAGGACACGTCCCGGAGGGGCCCAAGAGACCCAGTACTTC.

This clonotype was counted at least ten times. V usage is TRBV12-3 or TRBV12-4 and J usage is TRBJ2-1, with 7 bases matching TRBD2. CDR3 length: 13 amino acids. V was clipped by 7 bases and J by 6 bases; unmatched bases: 6. The CDR3 loop is CASISGTANEQFF. The CDR3, as DNA: TGTGCCAGCATAAGCGGGACGGCCAATGAGCAGTTCTTC.

This clonotype was counted ten times or more. The chain carries TRBV12-3 or TRBV12-4 and TRBJ2-5; D is perhaps TRBD1 (5 bases). This CDR3 comprises 15 residues. V lost 8 bases and J 4 bases, leaving 20 bases between the germline ends. The CDR3 DNA reads as TGTGCCAGCTCAATCAGAACGGGTGGGGCAGAGACCCAGTACTTC. It specifies CASSIRTGGAETQYF.

This clonotype came up a few times. The rearrangement links TRBV27 to TRBJ1-5, with a tentative D call TRBD1 (6 bases). CDR1 MNHEY and CDR2 SMNVEV come from the germline V gene (reference sequence). The CDR3 spans 14 residues. V was trimmed by 5 bases and J by 6 bases, leaving 14 bases between them. The DNA for the CDR3 is TGTGCCAGCAGTACCCGACAGGATTTTCAGCCCCAGCATTTT. It specifies CASSTRQDFQPQHF.

This clonotype was seen a few times. The chain uses TRBV7-3 and TRBJ2-1; 9 bases match TRBD2. Unmatched junction bases numbered 10, after V lost 7 bases and J lost 6 bases. In germline, CDR1 is SGHTA, CDR2 FQGTGA. CDR3 length: 15 residues. This CDR3 reads CASTIAGAPPNEQFF. Here the CDR3 DNA reads TGTGCCAGCACCATAGCGGGAGCACCCCCCAATGAGCAGTTCTTC. Filled out from reference TRBV7-3 and TRBJ2-1, the complete variable domain reads GAGVSQTPSNKVTEKGKYVELRCDPISGHTALYWYRQSLGQGPEFLIYFQGTGAADDSGLPNDRFFAVRPEGSVSTLKIQRTERGDSAVYLCASTIAGAPPNEQFFGPGTRLTVL.

The DNA for the CDR3 is TGTGCCATCAGTTCGACAGGGTTGAACAATCAGCCCCAGCATTTT. Protein sequence: CAISSTGLNNQPQHF. The chain joins TRBV10-3 to TRBJ1-5; the match to TRBD1 covers 7 bases. CDR1 is ENHRY, CDR2 SYGVKD, per germline. This CDR3 spans 15 amino acids. Germline trimming cut 5 bases from V and 3 bases from J; bases unmatched to any gene: 7.

The chain carries TRBV7-9 and TRBJ2-1; D possibly matches TRBD1 or TRBD2 (5 bases each). The V end was cut by 1 base, the J end by 8 bases, with 18 bases between. CDR3 length: 16 amino acids. Germline CDR1 is SEHNR and CDR2 is FQNEAQ (reference sequence). CDR3 sequence reads: CASSLEWGPRSDEQFF. CDR3 nucleotide sequence: TGTGCCAGCAGCTTAGAGTGGGGACCTAGAAGCGATGAGCAGTTCTTC.

The V call is TRBV27, the J call TRBJ2-1; tentatively, D is TRBD1 (5 bases). The CDR3 is made up of 15 amino acids. Germline values: CDR1 MNHEY, CDR2 SMNVEV (reference sequence). V lost 2 bases, J lost 2 bases, and 10 bases lay in between. CDR3 DNA sequence: TGTGCCAGCAGTTTAAGGGCGGACACCTACAATGAGCAGTTCTTC. It translates to CASSLRADTYNEQFF.

This clonotype was counted a few times. This sequence joins TRBV6-1 and TRBJ2-2; the match to TRBD1 covers 8 bases. The CDR3 is made up of 15 amino acids. The V and J ends lost 4 bases and 5 bases, in that order; junction bases with no gene match: 6. The V gene's germline CDR1 is MNHNS and CDR2 SASEGT. The CDR3 loop is CASSGGQGWTGELFF. CDR3 nucleotide sequence: TGTGCCAGCAGTGGCGGACAGGGTTGGACCGGGGAGCTGTTTTTT.

This clonotype was seen many times. V is TRBV20-1 and J is TRBJ2-1, with TRBD2 matching over 11 bases. V was clipped by 0 bases and J by 10 bases; unmatched bases: 11. Germline V gene lookup returns CDR1 DFQATT and CDR2 SNEGSKA (reference sequence). This CDR3 has 16 residues. CDR3 amino acids: CSARDLLAGAAREQFF. CDR3 DNA: TGCAGTGCTAGAGACCTACTAGCGGGAGCAGCCCGGGAGCAGTTCTTC.

The rearrangement joins TRBV12-3 or TRBV12-4 to TRBJ2-1; TRBD1 matches 7 bases. The V segment lost 1 base and the J segment 12 bases; nucleotides outside the gene matches: 15. This CDR3 region has 16 residues. CDR3 residues: CASSLDPGQSAIGQFF. The CDR3, as DNA: TGTGCCAGCAGTTTAGATCCGGGACAGTCGGCAATTGGGCAGTTCTTC.

This clonotype was seen a few times. The chain uses TRBV7-3 and TRBJ2-1; 9 positions agree with TRBD2. CDR3 length: 16 residues. Losses at the gene ends were 4 bases for V and 8 bases for J; bases not matched to a gene: 12. Looked up from germline, CDR1 is SGHTA and CDR2 is FQGTGA. Written as DNA, the CDR3 is TGTGCCAGCAGCTCAATAGCGGGAGCCCTCTTCGATGAGCAGTTCTTC. Translation: CASSSIAGALFDEQFF.

This clonotype was counted a few times. The chain is built from TRBV2 and TRBJ2-7; weak D call: TRBD2 (5 bases). Germline V gene sequence: CDR1 SNHLY, CDR2 FYNNEI. V was cut by 0 bases and J by 2 bases, with 11 bases left in between. This CDR3 region has 15 residues. The CDR3 DNA is TGTGCCAGCAGTGAAGCTTCCGGGGTCACCTACGAGCAGTACTTC. It encodes CASSEASGVTYEQYF.

This clonotype was detected a few times. This chain uses TRBV4-1 with TRBJ2-7, with a possible D match to TRBD2 (5 bases). CDR1 and CDR2 (germline): MGHRA, YSYEKL. The length of the CDR3 is 14 residues. Trimming left V 0 bases short and J 6 bases short, with 12 bases between. Here the CDR3 reads CASSQDSSMGEQYF. For the CDR3, the DNA is TGCGCCAGCAGCCAAGATTCTAGCATGGGCGAGCAGTACTTC.

The chain combines TRBV7-8 with TRBJ2-2, with 9 bases lining up with TRBD1. The CDR3 totals 15 residues. The V segment lost 5 bases and the J segment 7 bases; nucleotides outside the gene matches: 8. The germline V gene encodes CDR1 SGHVS and CDR2 FQNEAQ. DNA of the CDR3: TGTGCCAGCAGCCACCAGACAGGGGGGGGCGGGGAGCTGTTTTTT. Translation gives CASSHQTGGGGELFF.

The chain is built from TRBV5-6 and TRBJ2-1; the D gene could be TRBD1 or TRBD2 (5 bases each). The germline V gene has CDR1 SGHDT and CDR2 YYEEEE. CDR3 length: 15 amino acids. The ends were cut back, 0 bases at V and 4 bases at J, with 11 bases in the middle. The CDR3 DNA reads TGTGCCAGCAGCTTGGGGGGGAGATGGTACAATGAGCAGTTCTTC. Protein: CASSLGGRWYNEQFF.

In this sample, this clonotype turned up a few times. This chain joins TRBV13 and TRBJ2-7; D ambiguous. The CDR3 is made up of 13 amino acids. The germline CDR1 and CDR2 sequences are PRHDT and FYEKMQ (reference sequence). The V end lost 1 base, the J end lost 5 bases, and 9 bases lay between the germline ends. As DNA, the CDR3 is TGTGCCAGCAGCTTAGAGAACTGGGACGAGCAGTACTTC. Amino acids: CASSLENWDEQYF.

The chain combines TRBV19 with TRBJ1-5, with 7 bases fitting TRBD1. CDR3 length: 14 amino acids. The germline gives CDR1 LNHDA, CDR2 SQIVND (reference sequence). Trimming cost V 3 bases and J 4 bases; bases outside gene matches: 3. The CDR3 nucleotides read TGTGCCAGTAGTATGGGGACAGATAATCAGCCCCAGCATTTT. It translates to CASSMGTDNQPQHF.

This clonotype was detected a few times. The CDR3 region is CASSQERENIQYF. The CDR3, as DNA: TGCGCCAGCAGCCAAGAAAGGGAAAACATTCAGTACTTC. The V gene is TRBV4-3, the J gene TRBJ2-4; D unresolved. Deletions cut 0 bases from V and 5 bases from J, with 5 bases between. The CDR3 has 13 amino acids. Germline assignment: CDR1 LGHNA and CDR2 YSLEER.

Concerning this clonotype itself: The conserved closing phenylalanine or tryptophan is absent in this CDR3, likely reflecting a read error. The DNA is omitted, as the CDR3 cannot be located on it reliably, and the CDR3 follows TCRdb's listing. V gene TRBV20-1 combines with J gene TRBJ2-1. The CDR3 extends over 8 residues, inclusive of both ends. Germline CDR1 DFQATT, CDR2 SNEGSKA (reference sequence). CDR3 sequence reads: CSADGLEL.

This clonotype was observed at least ten times. The gene calls are TRBV4-3 and TRBJ2-7; possibly TRBD2 for D (7 bases). V lost 0 bases, J lost 0 bases, and 15 bases lay in between. Germline V gene sequence: CDR1 LGHNA, CDR2 YSLEER. The CDR3 has 17 residues. The CDR3, as DNA: TGCGCCAGCAGCCAAGATCTTAGGGGGACTACCTCCTACGAGCAGTACTTC. This encodes CASSQDLRGTTSYEQYF.